This TCR beta chain was recovered during a study of vaccination and CD4 T cells after COVID-19 (dated by TCRdb to the early 2020s). Describing the broader study: Every convalescent patient had a positive nasal swab PCR test for SARS-CoV-2, with mild disease in roughly 10 patients and severe disease in one. In the convalescent cohort there were six males and four females, among whom were two Hispanic individuals, seven Caucasians, two Asians and one multiracial person. Each participant got two doses of either the Pfizer-BioNTech BNT162b2 vaccine (n=8) or the Moderna mRNA-1273 vaccine (n=2). Post-COVID blood samples from convalescent patients were collected a median of roughly 100 days after diagnosis, with a range of roughly 35 to 170 days. Post-vaccine blood samples were taken a median of around 70 days after the second vaccine dose, with a range of roughly 13 to 250 days. The cultures were stimulated with overlapping spike peptide pools from SARS-CoV-2 and from the common cold coronaviruses HCoV-NL63, HCoV-OC43 and HCoV-229E. As controls, cultures received a CEFX viral epitope pool (the positive control), an HIV-1 Nef peptide pool (the negative control), or no peptide at all. The spike-specific CD4+ TCR repertoire was compared before and after mRNA vaccination in nine to ten COVID-19 convalescent patients and a handful of infection-naive healthy vaccine recipients. Findings and caveats that apply to the study as a whole: An increase in the median number of SARS-CoV-2-reactive clonotypes from roughly 20 after infection to roughly 38 after vaccination was observed, but the change was not found to be significant. Of the vaccine-specific clones in convalescent patients, 304 of 307, or nearly all, reacted only to SARS-CoV-2 spike and did not cross-react with common cold coronaviruses. Relatively few convalescent patients were included in the study, and early timepoints after natural infection were not analyzed. In convalescent patients, a median about 86% of post-vaccine SARS-CoV-2-reactive clones were detected only after vaccination, and vaccine-specific priming was suggested by this finding.

Preparation of the library involved PCR. DNA from cultured CD4+ T cells was subjected to TCR sequencing with the Oncomine TCR Beta short-read assay at the Johns Hopkins FTIC core. The QIAamp micro DNA kit was used to extract genomic DNA from the cultured CD4+ T cells. Oncomine TCR Beta libraries from cultured CD4+ T cells were pooled using unique dual indexes and sequenced on an Illumina iSeq 100. In the authors' own workflow: Non-productive sequences were removed, and CDR3s not starting with C, not ending with F or W, or shorter than 7 amino acids were discarded. Antigen-specific clonotypes were identified with the MANAFEST web application by comparing peptide-stimulated wells with reference and other culture wells. For a clone to be called positive, the clone needed an FDR below 0.05, an odds ratio above 5, and a productive frequency above 0.1% in at least two of three replicate wells. A clonotype counted as cross-reactive if it showed significant expansion both in the SARS-CoV-2 spike wells and in at least one common cold coronavirus spike condition. CDR3 homology was assessed with Levenshtein distances (stringdist) and unrooted phylogenetic trees (ape) in R version 3.6.1. The public sequencing data were trimmed at Q25 with fastp and processed into clonotypes with MiXCR by TCRdb, which kept only in-frame beta chains. Identical CDR3 protein sequences are pooled into one entry, listed with their most common genes and DNA. Clone size and V and J calls follow TCRdb, not the original study. Present in this sample are 15,000 to 18,000 distinct CDR3 sequences, more than 35% of which were seen just once. The ten top clones hold roughly 5.3% of the sample.

Sample treatment or condition, as interpreted from the label and publication: approximately nine-day PBMC culture with coronavirus spike peptide pools or control peptides (ViraFEST assay). To expand antigen-specific T cells with peptide pools and then pick out the expanded clonotypes through TCR sequencing, the study relied on the ViraFEST assay. The convalescent patients' positive SARS-CoV-2 PCR tests were from March to December 2020, which was before the Alpha, Beta and Delta variants emerged in the United States. PBMCs were cultured at roughly 1.9 million per well in IMDM supplemented with about 5% human AB serum and 8 to 10 IU/ml IL-2, with approximately 10 ug/ml peptide pools added. On days 3 and 7, half of the culture medium was replaced with fresh IL-2-containing medium. After approximately 11 days of culture, CD4+ T cells were isolated by negative selection with the EasySep CD4+ T cell isolation kit. Ficoll-Paque Plus gradient centrifugation was used to isolate PBMCs from whole blood, and the isolated PBMCs were then either used fresh or cryopreserved at -140C. In general, triplicate wells were set up for every culture condition.

In the case of this clonotype: Its specific antigen is unknown. This is likely a read error, given that the CDR3 carries no conserved phenylalanine or tryptophan at its end.

Via the germline V gene, CDR1 is MNHNS and CDR2 SASEGT. At the junction V is shortened by 1 base and J by 4 bases, with 6 bases in between. The CDR3 spans 13 residues, counting both ends. The kept DNA is CDR3 alone, 39 bases in frame from the first base. The origin of this receptor is a human donor who had recovered from COVID-19. Here the sequenced sample was CD4+ T cells from blood, cultured in vitro, taken before SARS-CoV-2 vaccination. The chain is assembled from TRBV6-1 and TRBJ2-3, with the D gene not confidently named. In nucleotides, the sequence is TGTGCCAGCAGTGAAGTTGCGGCAGATACGCAGTATTTA. Its product reads: CASSEVAADTQYL.